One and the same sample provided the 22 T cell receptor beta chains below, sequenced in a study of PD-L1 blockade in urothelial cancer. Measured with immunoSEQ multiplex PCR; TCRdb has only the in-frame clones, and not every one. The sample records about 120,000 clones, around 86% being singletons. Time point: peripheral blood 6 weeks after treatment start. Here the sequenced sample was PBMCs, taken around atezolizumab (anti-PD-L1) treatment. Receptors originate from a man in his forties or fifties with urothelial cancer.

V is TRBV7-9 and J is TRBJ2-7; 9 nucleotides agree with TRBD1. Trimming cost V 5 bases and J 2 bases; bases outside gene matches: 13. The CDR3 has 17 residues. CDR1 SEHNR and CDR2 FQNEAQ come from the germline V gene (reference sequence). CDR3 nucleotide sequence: TGTGCCAGCAGCCCGCTTATAGGGACAGGGCCCACCTACGAGCAGTACTTC. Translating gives CASSPLIGTGPTYEQYF.

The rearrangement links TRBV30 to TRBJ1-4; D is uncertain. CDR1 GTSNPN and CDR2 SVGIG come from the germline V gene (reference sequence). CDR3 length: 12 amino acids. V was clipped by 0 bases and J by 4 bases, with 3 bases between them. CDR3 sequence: CAWSVGNEKLFF. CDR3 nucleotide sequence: TGTGCCTGGAGTGTCGGTAATGAAAAACTGTTTTTT.

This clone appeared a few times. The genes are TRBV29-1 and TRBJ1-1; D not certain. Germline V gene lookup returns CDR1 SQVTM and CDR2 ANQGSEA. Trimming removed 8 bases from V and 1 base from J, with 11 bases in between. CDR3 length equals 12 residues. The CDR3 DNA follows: TGCAGCCTCAAACGGGGGAACACTGAAGCTTTCTTT. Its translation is CSLKRGNTEAFF.

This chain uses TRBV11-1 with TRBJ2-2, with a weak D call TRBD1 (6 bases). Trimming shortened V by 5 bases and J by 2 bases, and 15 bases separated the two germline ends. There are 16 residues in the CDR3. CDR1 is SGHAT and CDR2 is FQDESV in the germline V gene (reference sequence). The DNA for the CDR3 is TGTGCCAGCAGCCATTCCGGGACAATTAACACCGGGGAGCTGTTTTTT. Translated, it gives CASSHSGTINTGELFF. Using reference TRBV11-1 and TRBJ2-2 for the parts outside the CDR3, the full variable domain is EAEVAQSPRYKITEKSQAVAFWCDPISGHATLYWYRQILGQGPELLVQFQDESVVDDSQLPKDRFSAERLKGVDSTLKIQPAELGDSAMYLCASSHSGTINTGELFFGEGSRLTVL.

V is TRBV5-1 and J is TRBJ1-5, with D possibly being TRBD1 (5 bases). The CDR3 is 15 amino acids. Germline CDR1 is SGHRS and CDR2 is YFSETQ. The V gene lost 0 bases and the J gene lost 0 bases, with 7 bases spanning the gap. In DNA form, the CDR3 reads TGCGCCAGCAGCTTGGTAGGGGCTAGCAATCAGCCCCAGCATTTT. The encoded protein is CASSLVGASNQPQHF. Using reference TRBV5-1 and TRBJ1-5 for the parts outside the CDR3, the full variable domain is KAGVTQTPRYLIKTRGQQVTLSCSPISGHRSVSWYQQTPGQGLQFLFEYFSETQRNKGNFPGRFSGRQFSNSRSEMNVSTLELGDSALYLCASSLVGASNQPQHFGDGTRLSIL.

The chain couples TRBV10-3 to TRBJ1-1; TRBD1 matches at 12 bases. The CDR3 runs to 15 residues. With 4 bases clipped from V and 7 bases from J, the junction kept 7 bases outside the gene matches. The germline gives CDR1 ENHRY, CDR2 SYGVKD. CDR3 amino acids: CAISGPGQGAGEAFF. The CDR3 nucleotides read TGTGCCATCAGTGGACCGGGACAGGGGGCGGGTGAAGCTTTCTTT.

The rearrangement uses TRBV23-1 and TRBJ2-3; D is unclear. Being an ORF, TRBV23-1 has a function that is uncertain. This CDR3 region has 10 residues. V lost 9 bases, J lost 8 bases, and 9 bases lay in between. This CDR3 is CARTPGTQYF. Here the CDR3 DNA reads TGCGCCAGGACCCCGGGTACGCAGTATTTT.

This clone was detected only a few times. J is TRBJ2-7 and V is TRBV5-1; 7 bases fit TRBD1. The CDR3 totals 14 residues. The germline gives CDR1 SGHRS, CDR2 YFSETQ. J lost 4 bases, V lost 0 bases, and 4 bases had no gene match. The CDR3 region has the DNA TGCGCCAGCAGCTTGGACGGGACAGTATACGAGCAGTACTTC. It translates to CASSLDGTVYEQYF.

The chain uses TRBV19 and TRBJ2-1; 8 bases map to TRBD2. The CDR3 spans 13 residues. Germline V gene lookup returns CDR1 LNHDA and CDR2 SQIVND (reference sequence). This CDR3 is CGVSGSASNEQFF. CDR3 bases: TGTGGAGTAAGCGGGAGTGCGTCCAATGAGCAGTTCTTC.

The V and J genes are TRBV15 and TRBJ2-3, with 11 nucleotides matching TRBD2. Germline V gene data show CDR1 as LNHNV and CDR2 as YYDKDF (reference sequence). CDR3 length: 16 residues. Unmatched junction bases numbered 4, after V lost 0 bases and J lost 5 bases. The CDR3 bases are TGTGCCACCAGCAGAGAACTAGCGGGAGTTCTAGATACGCAGTATTTT. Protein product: CATSRELAGVLDTQYF.

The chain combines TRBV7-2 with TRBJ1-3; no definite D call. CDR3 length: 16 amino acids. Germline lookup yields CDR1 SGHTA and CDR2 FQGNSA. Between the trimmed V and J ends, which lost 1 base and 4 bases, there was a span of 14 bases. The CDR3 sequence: CASSLVPGKPGNTIYF. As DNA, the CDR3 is TGTGCCAGCAGCTTAGTCCCCGGGAAACCGGGAAACACCATATATTTT.

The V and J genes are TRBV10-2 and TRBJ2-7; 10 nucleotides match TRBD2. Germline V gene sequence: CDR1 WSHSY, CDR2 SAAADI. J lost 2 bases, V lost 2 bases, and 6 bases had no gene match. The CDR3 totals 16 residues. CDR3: CASSEGPSGSAYEQYF. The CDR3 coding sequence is TGCGCCAGCAGTGAGGGCCCTAGCGGGAGTGCCTACGAGCAGTACTTC.

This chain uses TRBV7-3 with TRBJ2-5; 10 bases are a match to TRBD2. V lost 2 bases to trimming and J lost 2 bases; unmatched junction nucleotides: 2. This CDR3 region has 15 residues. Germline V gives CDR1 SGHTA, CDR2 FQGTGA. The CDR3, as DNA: TGTGCCAGCAGCTTAGGGACTAGCGTTCAAGAGACCCAGTACTTC. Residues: CASSLGTSVQETQYF.

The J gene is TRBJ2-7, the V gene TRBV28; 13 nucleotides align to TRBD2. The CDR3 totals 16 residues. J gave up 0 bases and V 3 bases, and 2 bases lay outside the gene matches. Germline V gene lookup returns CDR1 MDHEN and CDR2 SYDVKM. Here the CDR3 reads CASSFWTSGSSYEQYF. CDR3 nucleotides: TGTGCCAGCAGTTTCTGGACTAGCGGGAGCTCCTACGAGCAGTACTTC.

CDR3 sequence reads: CASRQHLGDNEQFF. The CDR3 coding sequence is TGTGCCAGCAGACAACATCTAGGGGACAATGAGCAGTTCTTC. The J gene is TRBJ2-1, the V gene TRBV7-9; perhaps TRBD1 as D (5 bases). The CDR3 sequence is 14 residues long. Germline CDR1 SEHNR, CDR2 FQNEAQ (reference sequence). The V end lost 6 bases, the J end lost 5 bases, and 14 bases lay between the germline ends. The whole variable domain, remainder taken from reference TRBV7-9 and TRBJ2-1, is DTGVSQNPRHKITKRGQNVTFRCDPISEHNRLYWYRQTLGQGPEFLTYFQNEAQLEKSRLLSDRFSAERPKGSFSTLEIQRTEQGDSAMYLCASRQHLGDNEQFFGPGTRLTVL.

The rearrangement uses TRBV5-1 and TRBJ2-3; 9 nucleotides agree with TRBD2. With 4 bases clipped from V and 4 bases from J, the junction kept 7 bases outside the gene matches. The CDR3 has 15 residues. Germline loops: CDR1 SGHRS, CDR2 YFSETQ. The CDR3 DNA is TGCGCCAGCAGCCTACTAGCGGGTAAGGCAGATACGCAGTATTTT. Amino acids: CASSLLAGKADTQYF.

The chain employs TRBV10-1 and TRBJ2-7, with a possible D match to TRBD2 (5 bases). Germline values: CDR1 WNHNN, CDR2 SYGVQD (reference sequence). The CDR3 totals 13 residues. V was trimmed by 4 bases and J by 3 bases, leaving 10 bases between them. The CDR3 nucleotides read TGCGCCAGCAGTGCTAGCTTGGGCTACGAGCAGTACTTC. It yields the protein CASSASLGYEQYF.

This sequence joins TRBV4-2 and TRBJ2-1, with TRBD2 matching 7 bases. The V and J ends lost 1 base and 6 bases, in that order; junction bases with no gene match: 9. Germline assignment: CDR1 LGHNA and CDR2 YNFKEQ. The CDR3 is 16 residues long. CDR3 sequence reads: CASSQGGSPFLNEQFF. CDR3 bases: TGTGCCAGCAGCCAAGGCGGGAGTCCCTTCCTCAATGAGCAGTTCTTC.

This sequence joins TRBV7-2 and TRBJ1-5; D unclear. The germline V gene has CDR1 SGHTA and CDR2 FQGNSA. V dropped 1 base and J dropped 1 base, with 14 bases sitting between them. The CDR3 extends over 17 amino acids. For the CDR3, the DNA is TGTGCCAGCAGCTTAGAGGAGGTGGGGTTGAGCAATCAGCCCCAGCATTTT. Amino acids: CASSLEEVGLSNQPQHF.

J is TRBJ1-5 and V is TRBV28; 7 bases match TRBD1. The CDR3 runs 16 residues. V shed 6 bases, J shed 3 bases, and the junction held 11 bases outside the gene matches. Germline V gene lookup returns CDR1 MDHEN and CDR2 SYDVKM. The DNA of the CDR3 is TGTGCCAGCAGAGCATGGCGGACAGGCGACAATCAGCCCCAGCATTTT. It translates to CASRAWRTGDNQPQHF.

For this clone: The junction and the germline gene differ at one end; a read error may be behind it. In DNA form, the CDR3 reads TGTGCCAGCAGCTTACCTAGCGGGCCTGGTGTCTTC. Protein: CASSLPSGPGVF. J is TRBJ2-1 and V is TRBV7-9; the match to TRBD2 covers 8 bases. CDR1 SEHNR and CDR2 FQNEAQ come from the germline V gene (reference sequence). The CDR3 runs to 12 residues.

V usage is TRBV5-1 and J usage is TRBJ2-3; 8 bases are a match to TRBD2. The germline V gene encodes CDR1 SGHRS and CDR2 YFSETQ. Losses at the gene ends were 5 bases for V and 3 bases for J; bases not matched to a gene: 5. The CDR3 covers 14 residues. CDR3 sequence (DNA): TGCGCCAGCAGAACTCCGGGAGGGACAGATACGCAGTATTTT. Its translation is CASRTPGGTDTQYF. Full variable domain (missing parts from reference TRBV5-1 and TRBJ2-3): KAGVTQTPRYLIKTRGQQVTLSCSPISGHRSVSWYQQTPGQGLQFLFEYFSETQRNKGNFPGRFSGRQFSNSRSEMNVSTLELGDSALYLCASRTPGGTDTQYFGPGTRLTVL.